The present TCR beta chain was sequenced within a study of T cell responses to AZD1222 COVID-19 vaccine. The assay was immunoSEQ multiplex PCR, and TCRdb's table has in-frame clones only and misses some. This table holds some 80,000 clones, more than 70% found once. Details on this clone: Antigen specificity is unknown.

Study observations and caveats: CD4 TCRs covered the whole spike, strongest at regions 160-218 and 743-854. Donor demographics were predominantly white British with a female majority; clonal diversity may be underestimated. Vaccination with two AZD1222 doses was followed by a rise in Spike-specific TCR breadth and depth. Every sample of the repertoires postdated the peak T cell response.

V gave up 4 bases and J gave up 1 base, with 9 bases separating them. Germline V CDR1 and CDR2: MGHRA, YSYEKL. This CDR3 spans 14 amino acids. The chain combines TRBV4-1 with TRBJ2-3; maybe TRBD1 (5 bases). The material was peripheral blood, obtained 28 days after the second dose of the MenACWY control vaccine. The sequence came from an adult who received the MenACWY meningococcal vaccine as a control. This CDR3 is CASSPTTGTDTQYF. In DNA form, the CDR3 reads TGCGCCAGCAGCCCTACGACAGGCACAGATACGCAGTATTTT.